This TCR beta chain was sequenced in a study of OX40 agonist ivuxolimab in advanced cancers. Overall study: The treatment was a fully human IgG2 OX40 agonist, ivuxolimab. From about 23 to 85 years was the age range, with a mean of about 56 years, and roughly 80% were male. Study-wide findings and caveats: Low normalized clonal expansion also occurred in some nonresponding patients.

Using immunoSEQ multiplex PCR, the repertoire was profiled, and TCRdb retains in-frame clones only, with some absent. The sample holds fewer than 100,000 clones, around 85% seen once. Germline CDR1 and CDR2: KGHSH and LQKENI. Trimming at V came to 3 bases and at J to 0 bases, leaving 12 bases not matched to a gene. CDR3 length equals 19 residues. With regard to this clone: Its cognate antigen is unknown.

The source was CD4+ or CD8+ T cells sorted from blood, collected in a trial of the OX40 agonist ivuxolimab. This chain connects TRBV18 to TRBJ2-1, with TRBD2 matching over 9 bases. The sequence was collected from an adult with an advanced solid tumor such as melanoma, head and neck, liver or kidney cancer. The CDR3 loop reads CASSPRGLAGLSSYNEQFF. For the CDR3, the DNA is TGTGCCAGCTCACCGCGGGGGCTAGCGGGGTTAAGCTCCTACAATGAGCAGTTCTTC.